These 24 T cell receptor beta chains were sequenced from one sample in a study of shared clonotypes between healthy human individuals (TCRdb year 2020). The library was obtained by the immunoSEQ multiplex PCR assay. TCRdb took over this immuneACCESS table, retaining in-frame rearrangements with V and J assigned. Such tables are incomplete; in checked studies, under half of the missing clones stem from an unresolved V gene, and the remainder is unexplained. The table for this sample lists roughly 700,000 clones; 90% of them were counted only once. The top ten hold 34% of the sample. The sequenced material came from memory CD8+ T cells from PBMCs. The cell subset or site label, read with the paper, signifies: CD45RO+ cells pooled with CCR7-negative TemRA cells. The source is a man aged 18 to 29 in good health. Some clones in this sample may be carry-over from other donors' samples.

This clone is a singleton in its sample. The chain employs TRBV5-6 and TRBJ2-3, with D hard to call. V gave up 0 bases and J gave up 5 bases, with 10 bases separating them. The CDR3 runs to 14 residues. Germline CDR1 reads SGHDT; CDR2 reads YYEEEE. The CDR3 DNA reads TGTGCCAGCAGCTTGGTAGGGTATGGAGATACGCAGTATTTT. This encodes CASSLVGYGDTQYF.

The V gene is TRBV19, the J gene TRBJ1-3; D is perhaps TRBD1 (5 bases). CDR1 is LNHDA and CDR2 is SQIVND in the germline V gene (reference sequence). V was cut by 3 bases and J by 0 bases, with 6 bases left in between. The CDR3 runs 14 residues. CDR3 in DNA: TGTGCCAGTAGTATGGGACCCTCTGGAAACACCATATATTTT. Protein sequence: CASSMGPSGNTIYF.

This clone appeared a single time. Different DNA sequences within this sample yield the same CDR3. V usage is TRBV4-1 and J usage is TRBJ1-3; possible D gene TRBD1, 6 bases. V was clipped by 3 bases and J by 3 bases, with 18 bases between them. From germline, CDR1 is MGHRA and CDR2 YSYEKL. This CDR3 contains 17 residues. The CDR3 DNA follows: TGCGCCAGCAGCCAGGATAAGGGGGGTCGCCTTGGAAACACCATATATTTT. Translating it yields CASSQDKGGRLGNTIYF.

This chain joins TRBV9 and TRBJ2-3; 9 positions match TRBD2. Trimming took 0 bases from V and 6 from J; bases not matched to a gene: 8. CDR1 and CDR2 (germline): SGDLS, YYNGEE. The CDR3 runs 16 residues. CDR3 in DNA: TGTGCCAGCAGCGTAGTATCTAGCGGGATGAGGGATACGCAGTATTTT. This encodes CASSVVSSGMRDTQYF.

The chain couples TRBV7-8 to TRBJ1-3; TRBD1 matches at 9 bases. CDR1 and CDR2 (germline): SGHVS, FQNEAQ. V shed 5 bases, J shed 5 bases, and the junction held 7 bases outside the gene matches. CDR3 length: 15 residues. The CDR3 reads CASSVSGTGRNTIYF. CDR3 coding DNA: TGTGCCAGCAGCGTATCCGGGACAGGGCGAAACACCATATATTTT. The whole variable domain, filled in from reference TRBV7-8 and TRBJ1-3, reads GAGVSQSPRYKVAKRGQDVALRCDPISGHVSLFWYQQALGQGPEFLTYFQNEAQLDKSGLPSDRFFAERPEGSVSTLKIQRTQQEDSAVYLCASSVSGTGRNTIYFGEGSWLTVV.

The chain employs TRBV27 and TRBJ1-5; D not resolved. CDR1 MNHEY and CDR2 SMNVEV come from the germline V gene (reference sequence). The germline V and J ends were trimmed by 6 bases and 3 bases, with 15 bases remaining between them. CDR3 length: 15 amino acids. The CDR3 nucleotides read TGTGCCAGCAGAACTCGACGAGAAGTCAATCAGCCCCAGCATTTT. Protein sequence: CASRTRREVNQPQHF.

This chain connects TRBV2 to TRBJ2-3, with D hard to call. V was trimmed by 0 bases and J by 0 bases, leaving 7 bases between them. The CDR3 covers 15 residues. Germline V gene sequence: CDR1 SNHLY, CDR2 FYNNEI. In DNA, the CDR3 is TGTGCCAGCAGTGAAGCGCTGTTGAGCACAGATACGCAGTATTTT. Protein product: CASSEALLSTDTQYF.

The gene calls are TRBV7-9 and TRBJ1-1; D uncertain. V lost 5 bases, J lost 1 base, and 8 bases lay in between. CDR1 SEHNR and CDR2 FQNEAQ come from the germline V gene (reference sequence). The CDR3 runs to 13 residues. The CDR3 here is CASSTIENTEAFF. CDR3 nucleotide sequence: TGTGCCAGCAGCACCATAGAGAACACTGAAGCTTTCTTT.

This rearrangement joins TRBV11-2 to TRBJ1-2; D ambiguous. CDR3 length equals 14 residues. Trimming shortened V by 4 bases and J by 4 bases, and 13 bases separated the two germline ends. Germline assignment: CDR1 SGHAT and CDR2 FQNNGV. The CDR3 region has the DNA TGTGCCAGCAGCTACCCAGGTGGAACCTATGGCTACACCTTC. This translates into CASSYPGGTYGYTF.

The chain uses TRBV28 and TRBJ1-1; the D is unclear. Germline loops: CDR1 MDHEN, CDR2 SYDVKM. The CDR3 is 14 residues long. V dropped 6 bases and J dropped 7 bases, with 18 bases sitting between them. The CDR3 region has the DNA TGTGCCAGCAGCGTCCGCGGGGTCCCGGGTGAAGCTTTCTTT. Translated: CASSVRGVPGEAFF.

V and J are TRBV7-9 and TRBJ2-1; 9 bases are shared with TRBD2. Germline trimming cut 3 bases from V and 14 bases from J; bases unmatched to any gene: 8. Germline V lookup: CDR1 SEHNR, CDR2 FQNEAQ (reference sequence). The CDR3 loop spans 13 amino acids. CDR3 nucleotides: TGTGCCAGCAGCTTTCCTAGCGGGAAATCGGAGTTCTTC. Its translation is CASSFPSGKSEFF.

The chain links TRBV10-1 to TRBJ2-3; 8 bases agree with TRBD2. The CDR3 spans 16 residues. The germline gives CDR1 WNHNN, CDR2 SYGVQD (reference sequence). The V and J ends lost 1 base and 3 bases, in that order; junction bases with no gene match: 6. CDR3 residues: CASSELLAEGTDTQYF. The CDR3 coding sequence is TGCGCCAGCAGTGAGTTACTAGCGGAGGGGACAGATACGCAGTATTTT.

The rearrangement links TRBV11-2 to TRBJ1-3; no clear D gene. From germline, CDR1 is SGHAT and CDR2 FQNNGV. V lost 1 base and J 7 bases, leaving 17 bases between the germline ends. There are 16 residues in the CDR3. CDR3 protein: CASSLGPTYRGNTIYF. Written as DNA, the CDR3 is TGTGCCAGCAGCTTAGGCCCGACCTACCGAGGGAACACCATATATTTT. Full variable domain (missing parts from reference TRBV11-2 and TRBJ1-3): EAGVAQSPRYKIIEKRQSVAFWCNPISGHATLYWYQQILGQGPKLLIQFQNNGVVDDSQLPKDRFSAERLKGVDSTLKIQPAKLEDSAVYLCASSLGPTYRGNTIYFGEGSWLTVV.

The chain uses TRBV5-6 and TRBJ2-7, with D perhaps matching TRBD1 (6 bases). Trimming left V 0 bases short and J 2 bases short, with 9 bases between. The CDR3 consists of 14 residues. Germline CDR1 and CDR2: SGHDT and YYEEEE. DNA of the CDR3: TGTGCCAGCAGCTTGGTCGGGACACCCTACGAGCAGTACTTC. Encoded protein: CASSLVGTPYEQYF.

This clone was seen a few times. The rearrangement links TRBV7-8 to TRBJ2-1; possibly TRBD2 for D (6 bases). V was trimmed by 6 bases and J by 2 bases, leaving 11 bases between them. The germline V gene has CDR1 SGHVS and CDR2 FQNEAQ. This CDR3 has 14 residues. The CDR3 nucleotides are TGTGCCAGCAGGTTTAGCGGAGCCTACAATGAGCAGTTCTTC. This encodes CASRFSGAYNEQFF.

CDR3 sequence: CSVGGQENTEAFF. The CDR3 DNA reads TGCAGCGTTGGAGGCCAGGAGAACACTGAAGCTTTCTTT. This chain uses TRBV29-1 with TRBJ1-1; no clear D. Germline CDR1 is SQVTM and CDR2 is ANQGSEA. Trimming took 4 bases from V and 1 from J, leaving 10 bases between them. This CDR3 contains 13 residues. Drawing the rest from reference TRBV29-1 and TRBJ1-1, the complete variable domain is SAVISQKPSRDICQRGTSLTIQCQVDSQVTMMFWYRQQPGQSLTLIATANQGSEATYESGFVIDKFPISRPNLTFSTLTVSNMSPEDSSIYLCSVGGQENTEAFFGQGTRLTVV.

The chain recombines TRBV5-1 with TRBJ1-1, with 10 bases that match TRBD1. V lost 3 bases and J lost 5; bases outside the gene matches: 4. The CDR3 has 14 amino acids. Germline V gene sequence: CDR1 SGHRS, CDR2 YFSETQ. CDR3 residues: CASSSGTGETEAFF. DNA for the CDR3: TGCGCCAGCAGCTCCGGGACAGGGGAGACTGAAGCTTTCTTT.

The chain's CDR3 is CASSLLPLGSLATEAFF. For the CDR3, the DNA is TGTGCCAGCAGCTTGCTCCCCCTGGGGAGTTTAGCCACTGAAGCTTTCTTT. This chain connects TRBV7-9 to TRBJ1-1; D is unresolved. This CDR3 is 17 amino acids long. From germline, CDR1 is SEHNR and CDR2 FQNEAQ (reference sequence). The ends were cut back, 3 bases at V and 4 bases at J, with 21 bases in the middle.

The chain links TRBV9 to TRBJ2-7; D remains ambiguous. Germline CDR1 reads SGDLS; CDR2 reads YYNGEE. Trimming cost V 4 bases and J 7 bases, with 18 bases left between them. This CDR3 contains 14 residues. The CDR3 bases are TGTGCCAGCAGCCCGGGCCTCGGGCACCGAGAGCAGTACTTC. Translating gives CASSPGLGHREQYF.

This chain links TRBV29-1 with TRBJ2-6; D not resolved. V lost 7 bases and J 0 bases, leaving 19 bases between the germline ends. Germline-derived CDR1 and CDR2 are SQVTM and ANQGSEA. This CDR3 is 17 amino acids long. The CDR3 loop reads CSGLVPGRSSGANVLTF. Written as DNA, the CDR3 is TGCAGCGGCCTTGTCCCAGGACGTAGCTCTGGGGCCAACGTCCTGACTTTC. Using reference TRBV29-1 and TRBJ2-6 for the parts outside the CDR3, the full variable domain is SAVISQKPSRDICQRGTSLTIQCQVDSQVTMMFWYRQQPGQSLTLIATANQGSEATYESGFVIDKFPISRPNLTFSTLTVSNMSPEDSSIYLCSGLVPGRSSGANVLTFGAGSRLTVL.

V is TRBV5-1 and J is TRBJ2-7; D not resolved. V lost 0 bases, J lost 3 bases, and 19 bases lay in between. The germline gives CDR1 SGHRS, CDR2 YFSETQ. The CDR3 length is 17 residues. In nucleotides, the CDR3 is TGCGCCAGCAGCTTGGCCCCCCGACTGGGAACCTACTACGAGCAGTACTTC. Protein sequence: CASSLAPRLGTYYEQYF.

The chain has TRBV4-1 and TRBJ2-7; possibly TRBD1 for D (6 bases). V was cut by 1 base and J by 2 bases, with 12 bases left in between. CDR1 and CDR2 from the germline V gene are MGHRA and YSYEKL. This CDR3 is built from 15 residues. The CDR3 region is CASSQGRQDPYEQYF. The CDR3 region has the DNA TGCGCCAGCAGCCAAGGGCGACAGGACCCCTACGAGCAGTACTTC.

DNA of the CDR3: TGTGCCAGCAGCCTCCAGGGTGACGGCGAGACCCAGTACTTC. It codes for CASSLQGDGETQYF. The V gene is TRBV5-5, the J gene TRBJ2-5, with a possible D match to TRBD1 (5 bases). V was cut by 4 bases and J by 5 bases, with 15 bases left in between. CDR3 size: 14 residues. Germline assignment: CDR1 SGHKS and CDR2 YYEKEE (reference sequence).

This clone was detected only once. V and J are TRBV14 and TRBJ2-7, with a possible D match to TRBD2 (6 bases). The CDR3 is 17 amino acids. Trimming cost V 1 base and J 2 bases, with 18 bases left between them. Germline values: CDR1 SGHDN, CDR2 FVKESK. CDR3 in amino acids: CASSQAWRGSRAYEQYF. CDR3 DNA: TGTGCCAGCAGCCAAGCGTGGCGGGGTTCCAGGGCCTACGAGCAGTACTTC.